This is a list of T cell receptor beta chains from one sample in a study of shared clonotypes between healthy human individuals. Here immunoSEQ multiplex PCR was the method, and the copy in TCRdb shows in-frame clones only, minus some. This table holds about 1,500,000 clones, approximately 97% found once. The sequenced sample was naive CD4+ T cells sorted from blood. The receptors were sampled from a man aged 30 to 45 in good health. CDR3s leave out the opening cysteine and the closing phenylalanine or tryptophan. Each record gives: D gene, V gene, clone size, CDR3 protein. D genes are given only for firm matches. Not all rows give a size; the values are once, few, many and, for expanded clones, a class.

>TRBD2|TRBV18|once
ASSDSLGGTFTDTQY
>TRBD2|TRBV9|NA
ASSVELAGGGEQF
>NA|TRBV6-1|NA
ASSGQGTGNTIY
>TRBD2|TRBV7-3|once
ASSWREREYADTQY
>NA|TRBV10-3|NA
AISDGRGADTQY
>TRBD2|TRBV18|NA
ASSPPSGSSYEQY
>NA|TRBV19|NA
ASSSTAGAFGEQY
>TRBD1|TRBV5-1|NA
ASSSGTGGVNEQF
>NA|TRBV6-1|NA
ASRLTGTRNTIY
>NA|TRBV7-9|NA
ASVPGSYNEQF
>NA|TRBV4-1|NA
ASSQERGGNMAGEVEQY
>NA|TRBV2|NA
ASSDRTMETQY
>NA|TRBV7-2|NA
ASSLSAGNYGYT
>NA|TRBV7-9|NA
ASSISYTEAF
>NA|TRBV10-3|once
AISQELRRGNEKLF
>NA|TRBV28|NA
ASSLFQELF
>TRBD2|TRBV18|NA
ASSPLRLAGGAGTDTQY
>TRBD2|TRBV29-1|NA
SVALTSGRVYNEQF
>TRBD2|TRBV6-1|NA
ASQLAGGLEQY
>NA|TRBV18|NA
ASSPRAGAASGNTIY
>NA|TRBV9|NA
ASTKTPTSTGELF